The 5 T cell receptor beta chains reported below all come from one sample, sequenced in a study of technical replicates of blood from a handful of donors listed by TCRdb under 2017. Library creation used the immunoSEQ multiplex PCR assay. TCRdb obtained this table from immuneACCESS and retained in-frame rearrangements with V and J assigned. These tables miss some clones; where compared with another copy, unresolved V genes account for less than half of the shortfall, and the remainder is unexplained. A total of 65,000 to 80,000 clones appear in this sample, over 90% of them only once. 0.25% to 0.3% of the sample rests with the top ten. The specimen sequenced was T cells isolated from PBMCs. These TCRs come from a human donor in good health.

The chain combines TRBV19 with TRBJ1-1; TRBD1 matches at 7 bases. Germline V gene data show CDR1 as LNHDA and CDR2 as SQIVND (reference sequence). The length of the CDR3 is 14 residues. Germline trimming cut 7 bases from V and 3 bases from J; bases unmatched to any gene: 8. DNA for the CDR3: TGTGCCAGTACCAACGAGGGGGCGGACACTGAAGCTTTCTTT. Its translation is CASTNEGADTEAFF.

The rearrangement uses TRBV10-1 and TRBJ1-5, with D possibly TRBD1 on 5 matching bases. The length of the CDR3 is 13 residues. Per germline, CDR1 WNHNN and CDR2 SYGVQD (reference sequence). V lost 4 bases and J lost 4, with 8 bases in between. DNA of the CDR3: TGCGCCAGCAGTGGACAGAAGAATCAGCCCCAGCATTTT. Its translation: CASSGQKNQPQHF.

Only one count was recorded for this clone. The chain is built from TRBV10-3 and TRBJ2-3; 7 bases align to TRBD2. CDR3 length: 15 residues. From germline, CDR1 is ENHRY and CDR2 SYGVKD. With V trimmed by 6 bases and J by 0 bases, 6 bases remained unmatched. The CDR3: CAISPLATSTDTQYF. The DNA for the CDR3 is TGTGCCATCAGCCCACTAGCGACTAGCACAGATACGCAGTATTTT.

The V gene is TRBV4-1, the J gene TRBJ2-5; perhaps TRBD2 as D (7 bases). With 1 base removed from V and 7 bases from J, the gap between germline ends came to 19 bases. Germline V gene data show CDR1 as MGHRA and CDR2 as YSYEKL. The CDR3 extends over 16 amino acids. In nucleotides, the CDR3 is TGCGCCAGCAGCCAAGTTGGGGGGGCGACCAGGGTGACCCAGTACTTC. This translates into CASSQVGGATRVTQYF.

This chain joins TRBV29-1 and TRBJ1-2, with D uncertain. V shed 0 bases and J shed 3 bases, with 8 bases lying between them. Germline-derived CDR1 and CDR2 are SQVTM and ANQGSEA. The length of the CDR3 is 13 residues. The CDR3 sequence: CSVEESEYYGYTF. CDR3 DNA: TGCAGCGTTGAAGAAAGTGAGTACTATGGCTACACCTTC.